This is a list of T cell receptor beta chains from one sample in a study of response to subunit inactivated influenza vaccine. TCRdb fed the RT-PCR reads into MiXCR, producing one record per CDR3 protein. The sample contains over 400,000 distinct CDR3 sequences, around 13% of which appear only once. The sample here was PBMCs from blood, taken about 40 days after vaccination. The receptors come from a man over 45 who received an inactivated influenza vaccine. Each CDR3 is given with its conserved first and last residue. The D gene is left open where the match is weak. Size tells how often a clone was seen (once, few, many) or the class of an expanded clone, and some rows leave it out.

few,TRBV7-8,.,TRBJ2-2,TGTGCCAGCAGCTTTATAGGCCAGGGACCCACCGGGGAGCTGTTTTTT,CASSFIGQGPTGELFF
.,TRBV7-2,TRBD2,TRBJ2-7,TGTGCCAGCAGGAGACTAGCGGAGTCCTACGAGCAGTACTTC,CASRRLAESYEQYF
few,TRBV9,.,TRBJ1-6,TGTGCCAGCAGCGTAAGCGGGGGATCACCCCTCCACTTT,CASSVSGGSPLHF
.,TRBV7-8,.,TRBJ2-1,TGTGCCAGCAGCCAAAAGCGGGCCTACTCCTACAATGAGCAGTTCTTC,CASSQKRAYSYNEQFF
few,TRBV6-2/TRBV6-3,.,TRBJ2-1,TGTGCCAGCAGTTACTCGAATGACGGGGTCAGGGATGAGCAGTTCTTC,CASSYSNDGVRDEQFF
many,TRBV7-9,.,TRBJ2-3,TGTGCCAGCAGCTTAGTGCTAGCGAGCACAGATACGCAGTATTTT,CASSLVLASTDTQYF
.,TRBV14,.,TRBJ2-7,TGTGCCAGCAGCCTAAACAACGCCTACGAGCAGTACTTC,CASSLNNAYEQYF
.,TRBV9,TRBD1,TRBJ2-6,TGTGCCAGCAGCGCCTGGACAGGGCCGGGGGCCAACGTCCTGACTTTC,CASSAWTGPGANVLTF
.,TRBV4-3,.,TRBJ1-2,TGCGCCAGCAGCCCGCGGACATCCGGAGGCTACACCTTC,CASSPRTSGGYTF
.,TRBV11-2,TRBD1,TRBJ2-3,TGTGCCAGCAGCGGGCGGACAGGGGTTGGCACAGATACGCAGTATTTT,CASSGRTGVGTDTQYF
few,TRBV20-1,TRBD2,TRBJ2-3,TGCAGTGCGAGAGAACTAGCGGGGGTAATAGATACGCAGTATTTT,CSARELAGVIDTQYF
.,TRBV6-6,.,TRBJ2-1,TGTGCCAGCTCGACGGCAGGAGTTTACGAGTTCTTC,CASSTAGVYEFF
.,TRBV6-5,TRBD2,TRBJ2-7,TGTGCCAGCAGTTACTCAGGGACTAGATCCCGCGAGCAGTACTTC,CASSYSGTRSREQYF
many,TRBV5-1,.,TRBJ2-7,TGCGCCAGCAGCCCAGGACAATTTGGGGACGAGCAGTACTTC,CASSPGQFGDEQYF
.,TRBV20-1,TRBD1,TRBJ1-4,TGCAGTGCTACTGAGGCAGGGACAGTTAATGAAAAACTGTTTTTT,CSATEAGTVNEKLFF
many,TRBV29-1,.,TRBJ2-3,TGCAGCGTTGGCCAGCTTACTAGCACAGATACGCAGTATTTT,CSVGQLTSTDTQYF
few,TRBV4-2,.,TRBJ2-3,TGTGCCAGCAGCCAAGCACCGGGTTCAGATACGCAGTATTTT,CASSQAPGSDTQYF
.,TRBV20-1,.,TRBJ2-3,TGCAGTGCTAGCTCCTCAGCCGGTTCCAGAGACACAGATACGCAGTATTTT,CSASSSAGSRDTDTQYF
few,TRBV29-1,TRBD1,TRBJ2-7,TGCAGCGTAGAATTGGGACAGGGAAATTTTGAGCAGTACTTC,CSVELGQGNFEQYF
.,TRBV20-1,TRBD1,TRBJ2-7,TGCAGTGCTAGAGCTAGGGGGCAGGGCTACCACGAGCAGTACTTC,CSARARGQGYHEQYF
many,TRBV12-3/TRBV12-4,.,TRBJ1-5,TGTGCCAGCAGTTTAGCGCCGGGTTTGTGGCCCCAGCATTTT,CASSLAPGLWPQHF
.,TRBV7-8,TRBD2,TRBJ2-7,TGTGCCAGCAGCTTAGGGGGCGGGGGTTTATACTACGAGCATTACTTC,CASSLGGGGLYYEHYF
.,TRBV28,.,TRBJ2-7,TGTGCCAGCAGTTTCCAAGTTAGGGTCAGCTCCACCTACGAGCAGTACTTC,CASSFQVRVSSTYEQYF
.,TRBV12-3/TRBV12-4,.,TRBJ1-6,TGTGCCAGCAGGCTTAATTCACCCCTCCACTTT,CASRLNSPLHF
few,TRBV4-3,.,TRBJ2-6,TGCGCCAGCAGCCAAGATTCGGGTTTCCCCTCTGGGGCCAACGTCCTGACTTTC,CASSQDSGFPSGANVLTF
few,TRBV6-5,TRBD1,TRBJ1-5,TGTGCCAGCAGCTATGAGGGACAGGCCAATCAGCCCCAGCATTTT,CASSYEGQANQPQHF
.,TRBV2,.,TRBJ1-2,TGTGCCAGCAGTGAAGGTCCGGGAGGCTACACCTTC,CASSEGPGGYTF